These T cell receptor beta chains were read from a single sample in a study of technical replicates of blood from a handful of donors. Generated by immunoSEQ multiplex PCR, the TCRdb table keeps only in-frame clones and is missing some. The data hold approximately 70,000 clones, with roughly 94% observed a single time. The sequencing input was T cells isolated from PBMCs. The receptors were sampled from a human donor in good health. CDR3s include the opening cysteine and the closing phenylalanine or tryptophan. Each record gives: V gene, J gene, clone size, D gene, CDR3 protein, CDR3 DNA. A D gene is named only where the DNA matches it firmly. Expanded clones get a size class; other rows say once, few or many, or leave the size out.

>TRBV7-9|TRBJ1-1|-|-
CASSLSTGTEAFF
TGTGCCAGCAGCTTGAGTACGGGGACTGAAGCTTTCTTT
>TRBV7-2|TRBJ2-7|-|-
CASSLGSGSSYEQYF
TGTGCCAGCAGCTTAGGCAGTGGGAGCTCCTACGAGCAGTACTTC
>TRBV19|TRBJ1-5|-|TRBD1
CASTTGQGAEQPQHF
TGTGCCAGTACCACGGGACAGGGGGCCGAGCAGCCCCAGCATTTT
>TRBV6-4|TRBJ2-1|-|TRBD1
CASSRGRGYNEQFF
TGTGCCAGCAGCAGGGGGCGCGGCTACAATGAGCAGTTCTTC
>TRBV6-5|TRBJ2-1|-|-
CASKRSSYNEQFF
TGTGCCAGCAAGCGGAGCTCCTACAATGAGCAGTTCTTC
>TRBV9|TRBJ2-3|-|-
CASSVAGADTQYF
TGTGCCAGCAGCGTAGCAGGGGCAGATACGCAGTATTTT
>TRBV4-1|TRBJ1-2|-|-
CASSQRTNNYGYTF
TGCGCCAGCAGCCAGAGGACAAACAACTATGGCTACACCTTC
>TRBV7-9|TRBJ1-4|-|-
CASSRGEGEKLFF
TGTGCCAGCAGCAGGGGGGAGGGGGAAAAACTGTTTTTT
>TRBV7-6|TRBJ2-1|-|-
CASSHTQASSYNEQFF
TGTGCCAGCAGCCATACCCAGGCGAGTTCCTACAATGAGCAGTTCTTC
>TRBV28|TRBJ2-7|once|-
CASSFTGVGSYEQYF
TGTGCCAGCAGTTTTACCGGGGTTGGCTCCTACGAGCAGTACTTC
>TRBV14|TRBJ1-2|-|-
CASSQGTDTYGYTF
TGTGCCAGCAGCCAAGGAACCGACACCTATGGCTACACCTTC
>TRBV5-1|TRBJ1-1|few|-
CASSPRTDRNTEAFF
TGCGCCAGCAGCCCAAGGACAGACCGGAACACTGAAGCTTTCTTT
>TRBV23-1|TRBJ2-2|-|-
CASSQRGKGDTGELFF
TGCGCCAGCAGTCAGAGGGGGAAAGGGGACACCGGGGAGCTGTTTTTT
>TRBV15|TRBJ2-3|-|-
CATSTGVKDTQYF
TGTGCCACCAGCACGGGAGTAAAAGATACGCAGTATTTT
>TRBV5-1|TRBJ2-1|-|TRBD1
CASRGGTGDTGEQFF
TGCGCCAGCCGGGGCGGGACAGGGGACACAGGTGAGCAGTTCTTC
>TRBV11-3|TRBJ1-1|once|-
CASSFTTANTEAFF
TGTGCCAGCAGCTTCACGACAGCTAACACTGAAGCTTTCTTT
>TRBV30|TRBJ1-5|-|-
CAWSQGISNQPQHF
TGTGCCTGGAGTCAGGGAATTAGCAATCAGCCCCAGCATTTT
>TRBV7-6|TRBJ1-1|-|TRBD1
CASSQGVNTEAFF
TGTGCCAGCAGCCAGGGGGTTAACACTGAAGCTTTCTTT
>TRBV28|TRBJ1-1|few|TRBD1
CASSEHRGFVTEAFF
TGTGCCAGCAGCGAACACAGGGGGTTCGTCACTGAAGCTTTCTTT
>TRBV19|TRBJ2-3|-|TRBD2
CASSRLAVADTQYF
TGTGCCAGTAGTAGACTAGCGGTGGCAGATACGCAGTATTTT
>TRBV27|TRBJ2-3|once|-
CASSLLGDSTDTQYF
TGTGCCAGCAGTTTGCTAGGAGACAGCACAGATACGCAGTATTTT
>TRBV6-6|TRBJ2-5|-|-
CASSYVLGGAEETQYF
TGTGCCAGCAGTTACGTACTGGGCGGGGCGGAAGAGACCCAGTACTTC
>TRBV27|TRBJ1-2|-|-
CASSQTIANYGYTF
TGTGCCAGCAGTCAGACAATTGCAAACTATGGCTACACCTTC
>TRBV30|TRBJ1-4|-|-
CAWSEGFRGLFF
TGTGCCTGGAGTGAGGGATTTAGGGGACTGTTTTTT
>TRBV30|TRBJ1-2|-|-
CAWRTTGTYGYTF
TGTGCCTGGAGAACAACGGGTACCTATGGCTACACCTTC
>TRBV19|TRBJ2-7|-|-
CASAQGYEQYF
TGTGCCAGTGCACAGGGCTACGAGCAGTACTTC